Sequencing of this T cell receptor beta chain was carried out in a study of CD8 T cells in Susac syndrome. Study-level points and caveats: The study conceded that relatively few individuals underwent its TCR sequencing and HLA analysis.

V was cut by 1 base and J by 2 bases, with 15 bases left in between. The length of the CDR3 is 15 residues. CDR1 and CDR2 (germline): GTSNPN, SVGIG (reference sequence). TCR beta sequencing covered blood CD8+ and CD4+ T cells. Random hexamers served to reverse transcribe about 0.45 to 1 ug RNA. Amplification of TCR beta CDR3 by immunoSEQ multiplex PCR spanned 54 Vbeta and 13 Jbeta. TCRdb reprocessed the immunoSEQ multiplex PCR reads via MiXCR and lists one record per CDR3 protein. This table has almost 450,000 distinct CDR3 sequences, more than 80% appearing once. In the case of this clonotype: Its antigen is as yet unknown.

The TCR sequence derives from a human donor with multiple sclerosis. The chain employs TRBV30 and TRBJ2-7, with D possibly TRBD1 on 6 matching bases. The sample taken for sequencing was CD8+ T cells from PBMCs. The CDR3 region has the DNA TGTGCCTGGAGTGGGAGGACAGTTCCCCCCTACGAGCAGTACTTC. This translates into CAWSGRTVPPYEQYF.